This T cell receptor (beta chain) was sequenced during a study of breast tumors, draining lymph nodes, adjacent tissues. Germline-derived CDR1 and CDR2 are SGHNT and YYREEE (reference sequence). CDR3 length: 14 amino acids. Trimming took off 4 bases at V and 4 bases at J, with 11 bases between the two ends. The lymph nodes were axillary draining lymph nodes from breast cancer patients. TCRdb reanalysed the multiplex PCR reads using MiXCR and keeps one entry per CDR3 protein. This sample carries roughly 100,000 distinct CDR3 sequences, 30% of them seen once, and the ten largest clones take approximately 5.3%.

Sequencing was done on a sample of axillary lymph node tissue. The TCR sequence derives from a female donor with breast cancer. Some clones in this sample may be carry-over from other donors' samples. V is TRBV5-4 and J is TRBJ2-2; no reliable D call. In DNA form, the CDR3 reads TGTGCCAGCAGCCAGTCGGGCGCCACCGGGGAGCTGTTTTTT. It yields the protein CASSQSGATGELFF.